Presented here are 8 T cell receptor beta chains from one specimen sequenced in a study of blood T cell repertoires in COVID-19. Clones were sequenced by immunoSEQ multiplex PCR, and TCRdb holds only the in-frame ones, with some missing. Among under 300,000 clones listed, about nine tenths were seen once. Sequenced input: peripheral blood. The receptor source for this set is a young woman with active or convalescent COVID-19.

The genes are TRBV10-3 and TRBJ1-1; D not resolved. This CDR3 comprises 12 residues. Between the trimmed V and J ends, which lost 6 bases and 3 bases, there was a span of 8 bases. Germline assignment: CDR1 ENHRY and CDR2 SYGVKD. The CDR3 bases are TGTGCCATCAGAGAGGTCTACACTGAAGCTTTCTTT. It yields the protein CAIREVYTEAFF.

CDR3 sequence (DNA): TGTGCCTGGAGTGTACTCCGGACTAGCGGGGGGCCGGAGACCCAGTACTTC. Protein product: CAWSVLRTSGGPETQYF. This chain connects TRBV30 to TRBJ2-5, with 14 bases matching TRBD2. After removal of 0 bases from V and 5 bases from J, the junction contained 8 bases not matched to a gene. The CDR3 covers 17 residues. Germline V gene sequence: CDR1 GTSNPN, CDR2 SVGIG (reference sequence).

This clone has a single count. The V gene is TRBV19, the J gene TRBJ1-1; D is perhaps TRBD1 (6 bases). Germline-derived CDR1 and CDR2 are LNHDA and SQIVND (reference sequence). The CDR3 loop spans 18 amino acids. Trimming removed 8 bases from V and 0 bases from J, with 25 bases in between. CDR3 sequence reads: CASQFMGAKSIMNTEAFF. For the CDR3, the DNA is TGTGCCAGTCAGTTCATGGGGGCAAAATCGATAATGAACACTGAAGCTTTCTTT. Full variable domain (remainder filled in from reference TRBV19 and TRBJ1-1): DGGITQSPKYLFRKEGQNVTLSCEQNLNHDAMYWYRQDPGQGLRLIYYSQIVNDFQKGDIAEGYSVSREKKESFPLTVTSAQKNPTAFYLCASQFMGAKSIMNTEAFFGQGTRLTVV.

This clone was recorded only once. The rearrangement uses TRBV6-5 and TRBJ1-1; D is unclear. Germline V gives CDR1 MNHEY, CDR2 SVGAGI. Trimming cost V 4 bases and J 1 base, with 13 bases left between them. This CDR3 has 15 residues. CDR3 sequence reads: CASSSRERPNTEAFF. CDR3 bases: TGTGCCAGCAGTTCCCGAGAGAGGCCGAACACTGAAGCTTTCTTT.

This clone was detected only once. V gene TRBV10-3 combines with J gene TRBJ2-5; 8 bases are a match to TRBD2. Trimming cost V 11 bases and J 4 bases; bases outside gene matches: 9. The CDR3 runs 13 residues. Germline V CDR1 and CDR2: ENHRY, SYGVKD. CDR3 DNA: TGTGCCCATGCGCCCGGGGGGGGAGAGACCCAGTACTTC. It translates to CAHAPGGGETQYF.

CDR3 sequence reads: CASSNSTGIQPQHF. The CDR3 coding sequence is TGTGCCAGCAGCAATTCGACAGGGATTCAGCCCCAGCATTTT. The V gene is TRBV21-1, the J gene TRBJ1-5; the listed D gene, TRBD1, was not tested against the DNA. TRBV21-1 represents a pseudogene. The CDR3 length is 14 residues.

This clone was seen only once. This rearrangement joins TRBV21-1 to TRBJ2-1; the table's D call, TRBD2, has no DNA check behind it. TRBV21-1 is flagged as a pseudogene. The CDR3 spans 16 residues. The CDR3: CASSPKGGADYNEQFF. DNA of the CDR3: TGTGCCAGCAGCCCCAAAGGCGGGGCCGATTACAATGAGCAGTTCTTC.

The chain carries TRBV24-1 and TRBJ2-3; 7 nucleotides agree with TRBD1. V dropped 5 bases and J dropped 6; count of bases not matched to a gene: 7. The CDR3 has 14 residues. Germline CDR1 reads KGHDR; CDR2 reads SFDVKD. Written as DNA, the CDR3 is TGTGCCACCAGTGTGAAGGGGGCCGGGGATACGCAGTATTTT. As protein: CATSVKGAGDTQYF.